This T cell receptor beta chain is from a study of blood T cell repertoires in COVID-19. The data were produced by immunoSEQ multiplex PCR, yet TCRdb's version contains in-frame clones alone and is incomplete. The profile shows 30,000 to 40,000 clones, 84% of them singletons. This TCR was recovered from a man aged 60 to 69 with COVID-19, enrolled during active disease. What was sequenced was peripheral blood.

CDR3 in DNA: TGTGCCAGCAGCCCGACAGGGGATCAGCCCCAGCATTTT. Amino acids: CASSPTGDQPQHF. The rearrangement joins TRBV3-1 (or the pseudogene TRBV3-2) to TRBJ1-5; 8 nucleotides match TRBD1. Unmatched junction bases numbered 1, after V lost 4 bases and J lost 5 bases. The length of the CDR3 is 13 residues. Per germline, CDR1 LGHDT and CDR2 YNNKEL (reference sequence).